This T cell receptor beta chain originates from a study of shared clonotypes between healthy human individuals. Sequenced by immunoSEQ multiplex PCR; TCRdb stores in-frame clones only, minus some. The data hold over a million clones, with roughly 96% observed a single time. The CDR3 is 11 residues long. Germline assignment: CDR1 SGHDN and CDR2 FVKESK. V was shortened by 4 bases and J by 6 bases, with 5 bases between the two germline ends. A word on this clone: The sample holds other DNA sequences that translate to the same CDR3.

The sample comprised naive CD4+ T cells sorted from blood. Subset denoted: CD45RA+ positively selected. V is TRBV14 and J is TRBJ2-3; D ambiguous. The source of this sequence is a man under 40 in good health. The CDR3 spells CASSLADTQYF. In DNA, the CDR3 is TGTGCCAGCAGCCTAGCCGATACGCAGTATTTT.